A selection of T cell receptor beta chains follows, all from one sample in a study of cytomegalovirus exposure and HLA in healthy donors. The assay was immunoSEQ multiplex PCR, and TCRdb's table has in-frame clones only and misses some. The table records 250,000 to 350,000 clones, 86% of them present only once. Input material: PBMCs. The receptors come from a man in his forties or fifties in good health and CMV-seropositive. The CDR3 runs from the conserved cysteine through the conserved F or W. The D gene is left open where the match is weak. Rows give clone size only sometimes, using once, few, many, or a class for an expanded clone.

d_gene	v_gene	abundance	len	j_gene	CDR3aa	CDR3nt
TRBD2	TRBV5-1	NA	17	TRBJ2-7	CASSLTLVAGATGEQYF	TGCGCCAGCAGCCTTACCCTCGTGGCGGGAGCTACTGGCGAGCAGTACTTC
TRBD1	TRBV5-1	NA	15	TRBJ2-7	CASSPGQVNSYEQYF	TGCGCCAGCAGCCCCGGACAGGTCAACTCCTACGAGCAGTACTTC
TRBD1	TRBV19	NA	15	TRBJ2-2	CASSPGTANTGELFF	TGTGCCAGTAGTCCCGGGACAGCTAACACCGGGGAGCTGTTTTTT
TRBD1	TRBV7-6	NA	13	TRBJ2-5	CASSQDRWETQYF	TGTGCCAGCAGCCAGGACAGGTGGGAGACCCAGTACTTC
NA	TRBV29-1	few	10	TRBJ1-1	CSAGREEAFF	TGCAGCGCTGGGAGAGAAGAAGCTTTCTTT
NA	TRBV7-3	NA	11	TRBJ1-1	CASGGTTEAFF	TGTGCCAGCGGAGGGACCACTGAAGCTTTCTTT
NA	TRBV28	once	14	TRBJ2-1	CASSSFGSYNEQFF	TGTGCCAGCAGTTCCTTCGGGTCCTACAATGAGCAGTTCTTC
NA	TRBV28	once	12	TRBJ2-1	CATRSDYNEQFF	TGTGCCACCAGAAGCGACTACAATGAGCAGTTCTTC
TRBD1	TRBV2	NA	15	TRBJ2-5	CASRGSTGGGETQYF	TGTGCCAGCAGGGGATCTACAGGGGGCGGGGAGACCCAGTACTTC
NA	TRBV2	few	15	TRBJ2-7	CASSEFRGSAYEQYF	TGTGCCAGCAGTGAATTCAGAGGCAGTGCCTACGAGCAGTACTTC
NA	TRBV9	NA	15	TRBJ1-6	CASSATVNPNSPLHF	TGTGCCAGCAGCGCGACAGTAAACCCGAATTCACCCCTCCACTTT
TRBD1	TRBV27	once	14	TRBJ2-7	CASSLSGQSYEQYF	TGTGCCAGCAGTTTATCGGGACAGTCCTACGAGCAGTACTTC
NA	TRBV19	NA	14	TRBJ2-1	CASSMGGPYNEQFF	TGTGCCAGTAGTATGGGGGGGCCCTACAATGAGCAGTTCTTC
NA	TRBV9	NA	15	TRBJ2-1	CASSTGGNSYNEQFF	TGTGCCAGCAGCACCGGAGGAAACTCCTACAATGAGCAGTTCTTC
TRBD2	TRBV30	NA	15	TRBJ2-1	CAWHSGRVSYNEQFF	TGTGCCTGGCATAGCGGGAGGGTGTCCTACAATGAGCAGTTCTTC
TRBD1	TRBV19	once	14	TRBJ2-7	CASSQPWTGSEQYF	TGTGCCAGTAGCCAACCTTGGACAGGGTCCGAGCAGTACTTC
TRBD1	TRBV28	NA	14	TRBJ1-5	CASSTQGWGQPQHF	TGTGCCAGCAGTACACAGGGGTGGGGGCAGCCCCAGCATTTT
TRBD1	TRBV4-1	NA	16	TRBJ1-5	CASSHPDRGPNQPQHF	TGCGCCAGCAGCCACCCCGACAGGGGGCCCAATCAGCCCCAGCATTTT
TRBD2	TRBV15	NA	16	TRBJ2-2	CASVASGRVDTGELFF	TGTGCCTCGGTAGCTAGCGGGAGGGTTGACACCGGGGAGCTGTTTTTT
TRBD1	TRBV7-9	NA	15	TRBJ2-7	CASSPGTGGSYEQYF	TGTGCCAGCAGCCCCGGGACAGGGGGTAGCTACGAGCAGTACTTC
NA	TRBV2	NA	15	TRBJ1-1	CASSDRFEMNTEAFF	TGTGCCAGCAGTGACAGGTTTGAAATGAACACTGAAGCTTTCTTT
NA	TRBV10-3	NA	14	TRBJ1-1	CAISDQLPNTEAFF	TGTGCCATCAGTGACCAGTTACCGAACACTGAAGCTTTCTTT
TRBD1	TRBV10-1	few	15	TRBJ1-4	CASTSLQGAGEKLFF	TGCGCCAGCACATCATTACAGGGGGCGGGCGAAAAACTGTTTTTT
NA	TRBV7-9	NA	15	TRBJ2-7	CASSLEGLMSYEQYF	TGTGCCAGCAGCTTAGAGGGACTGATGTCCTACGAGCAGTACTTC
NA	TRBV18	NA	14	TRBJ2-1	CASSPNRQYNEQFF	TGTGCCAGCTCACCCAACAGACAGTACAATGAGCAGTTCTTC
TRBD1	TRBV5-4	NA	15	TRBJ2-7	CASSTGTGFSYEQYF	TGTGCCAGCAGTACCGGGACAGGGTTTTCCTACGAGCAGTACTTC
TRBD1	TRBV28	NA	15	TRBJ2-7	CASSLLDRSSYEQYF	TGTGCCAGCAGTTTATTGGACAGGAGCTCCTACGAGCAGTACTTC
NA	TRBV20-1	NA	11	TRBJ1-1	CRTSRGTEAFF	TGCCGGACCTCGCGGGGGACTGAAGCTTTCTTT
NA	TRBV7-9	NA	14	TRBJ1-2	CASSPSDRGYGYTF	TGTGCCAGCAGCCCGTCCGACCGAGGCTATGGCTACACCTTC
NA	TRBV14	NA	12	TRBJ1-6	CASSQAGFSLHF	TGTGCCAGCAGCCAAGCCGGGTTCTCCCTCCACTTT
TRBD2	TRBV7-9	NA	15	TRBJ2-7	CASSLVSGRGYEQYF	TGTGCCAGCAGCTTAGTAAGCGGGAGGGGATACGAGCAGTACTTC
TRBD1	TRBV5-1	NA	17	TRBJ1-3	CASSPYSTGDGGNTIYF	TGCGCCAGCAGCCCATATTCCACAGGGGATGGTGGAAACACCATATATTTT
TRBD1	TRBV28	NA	13	TRBJ2-7	CAGNRGGSYEQYF	TGTGCCGGAAACAGGGGTGGGTCCTACGAGCAGTACTTC
NA	TRBV7-9	NA	16	TRBJ2-7	CASSRRRTDLLDEQYF	TGTGCCAGCAGCCGTAGAAGGACAGACCTTCTAGACGAGCAGTACTTC
NA	TRBV5-1	NA	13	TRBJ2-5	CASSRSVQETQYF	TGCGCCAGCAGCCGCAGCGTCCAAGAGACCCAGTACTTC
TRBD1	TRBV6-1	NA	14	TRBJ1-5	CASSPRTGYQPQHF	TGTGCCAGCAGTCCGCGGACAGGGTATCAGCCCCAGCATTTT
NA	TRBV6-6	NA	14	TRBJ1-1	CASSTRQPNTEAFF	TGTGCCAGCAGTACGAGACAGCCCAACACTGAAGCTTTCTTT
TRBD2	TRBV2	NA	13	TRBJ2-1	CARTSGSYNEQFF	TGTGCCAGAACTAGCGGATCCTACAATGAGCAGTTCTTC
NA	TRBV15	NA	14	TRBJ1-2	CATSRDKLNYGYTF	TGTGCCACCAGCAGAGATAAACTGAACTATGGCTACACCTTC
NA	TRBV28	NA	15	TRBJ2-7	CASSFGGLTSYEQYF	TGTGCCAGCAGTTTTGGGGGACTGACCTCCTACGAGCAGTACTTC
TRBD2	TRBV2	NA	14	TRBJ2-1	CASSRTSSYNEQFF	TGTGCCAGCAGTCGGACTAGCTCCTACAATGAGCAGTTCTTC
TRBD2	TRBV27	NA	17	TRBJ2-5	CASSLLRPSGSLETQYF	TGTGCCAGCAGTTTATTAAGGCCTAGCGGGAGTTTGGAGACCCAGTACTTC
TRBD1	TRBV9	NA	17	TRBJ2-1	CASSSNSYRGDNNEQFF	TGTGCCAGCAGCTCCAACTCATACAGGGGGGATAACAATGAGCAGTTCTTC
NA	TRBV7-3	NA	16	TRBJ2-3	CASSYQGEARTDTQYF	TGTGCCAGCAGCTATCAGGGGGAGGCTAGGACAGATACGCAGTATTTT
TRBD1	TRBV4-2	NA	17	TRBJ1-1	CASSHVGQGAGNTEAFF	TGTGCCAGCAGCCACGTGGGACAGGGGGCGGGGAACACTGAAGCTTTCTTT
TRBD1	TRBV5-1	NA	15	TRBJ1-5	CASSWGDRDVQPQHF	TGCGCCAGCAGCTGGGGGGACAGGGATGTTCAGCCCCAGCATTTT
TRBD1	TRBV7-9	NA	15	TRBJ1-2	CASSLGRQGANGYTF	TGTGCCAGCAGCTTAGGCCGACAGGGGGCGAATGGCTACACCTTC
TRBD1	TRBV18	few	14	TRBJ2-7	CASSPGGQGYEQYF	TGTGCCAGCTCACCTGGAGGACAGGGATACGAGCAGTACTTC
NA	TRBV7-9	few	18	TRBJ2-6	CSSSFGRGLYSGANVLTF	TGTTCCAGCAGCTTTGGCAGGGGTCTTTACTCTGGGGCCAACGTCCTGACTTTC
TRBD1	TRBV4-1	NA	15	TRBJ2-7	CASSQWTGVTYEQYF	TGCGCCAGCAGCCAGTGGACAGGGGTCACCTACGAGCAGTACTTC
TRBD2	TRBV10-3	NA	15	TRBJ2-1	CAISDHTSGHNEQFF	TGTGCCATCAGTGACCATACTAGCGGCCACAATGAGCAGTTCTTC